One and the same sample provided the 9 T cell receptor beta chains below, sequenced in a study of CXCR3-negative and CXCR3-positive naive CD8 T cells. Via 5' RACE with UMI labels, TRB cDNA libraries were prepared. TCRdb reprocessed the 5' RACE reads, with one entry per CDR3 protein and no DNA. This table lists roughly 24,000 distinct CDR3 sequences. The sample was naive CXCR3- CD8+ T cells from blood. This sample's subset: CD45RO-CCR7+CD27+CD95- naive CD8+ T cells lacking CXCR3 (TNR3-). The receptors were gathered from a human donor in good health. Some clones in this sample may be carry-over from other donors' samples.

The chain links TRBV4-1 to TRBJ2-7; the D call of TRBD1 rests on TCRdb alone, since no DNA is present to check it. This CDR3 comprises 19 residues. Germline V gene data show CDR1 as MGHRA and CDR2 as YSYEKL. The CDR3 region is CASSQEWFIDRIPSYEQYF.

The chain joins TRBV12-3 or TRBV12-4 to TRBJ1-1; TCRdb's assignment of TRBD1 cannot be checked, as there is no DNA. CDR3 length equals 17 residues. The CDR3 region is CASSGVRGANSDTEAFF.

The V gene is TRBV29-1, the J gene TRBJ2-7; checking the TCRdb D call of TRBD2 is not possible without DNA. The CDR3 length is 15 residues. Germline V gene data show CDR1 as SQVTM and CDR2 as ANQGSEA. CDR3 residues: CSVERLAGASYEQYF.

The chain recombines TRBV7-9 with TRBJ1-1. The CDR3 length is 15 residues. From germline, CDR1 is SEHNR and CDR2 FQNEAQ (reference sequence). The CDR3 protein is CASSSMGKQNTEAFF.

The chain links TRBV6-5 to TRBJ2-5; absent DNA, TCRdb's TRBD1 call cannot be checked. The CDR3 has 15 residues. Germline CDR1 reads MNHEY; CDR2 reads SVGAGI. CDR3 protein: CAISTGRGLQETQYF.

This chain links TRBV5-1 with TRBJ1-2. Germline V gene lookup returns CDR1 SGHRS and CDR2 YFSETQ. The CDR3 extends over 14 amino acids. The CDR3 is CASSIDRSYYGYTF.

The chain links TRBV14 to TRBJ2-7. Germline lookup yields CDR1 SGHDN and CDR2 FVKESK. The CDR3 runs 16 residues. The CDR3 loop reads CASSQDLNTVAYEQYF.

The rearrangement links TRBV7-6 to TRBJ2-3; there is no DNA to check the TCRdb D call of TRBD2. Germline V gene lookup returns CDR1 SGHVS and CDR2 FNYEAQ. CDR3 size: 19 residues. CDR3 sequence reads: CASSLEGDRLAGDTDTQYF.

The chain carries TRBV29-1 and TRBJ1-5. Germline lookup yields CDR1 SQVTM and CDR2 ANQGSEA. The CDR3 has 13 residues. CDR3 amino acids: CSVLDNSNQPQHF.